The sample holds a few counts of the clone carrying this T cell receptor (beta chain). This record comes from a study of T cells after yellow fever vaccination. One entry per CDR3 protein results from TCRdb running MiXCR on the 5' RACE reads. The sample has about 320,000 distinct CDR3 sequences, 4% to 5.5% seen once. Trimming took 0 bases from V and 0 from J, leaving 5 bases between them. Germline V CDR1 and CDR2: LGHNA, YSLEER. The CDR3 is made up of 14 amino acids. The source material was PBMCs, sampled 15 days after the yellow fever booster vaccination. This rearrangement joins TRBV4-3 to TRBJ1-1; D uncertain. The source of this sequence is a man between 18 and 35 years old who received the YFV17D yellow fever vaccine. Written as DNA, the CDR3 is TGCGCCAGCAGCCAAGATCAGGTGAACACTGAAGCTTTCTTT. Its translation is CASSQDQVNTEAFF.